The entry below gives a single T cell receptor beta chain sequence along with its context. In the original analysis: Quantification of nucleated cells was approximated via reference gene primer amplification. Sequencing was performed with immunoSEQ multiplex PCR; in TCRdb, only in-frame clones are kept and a portion is missing. The V and J calls and the clone size are those of that table, but D and trimming were determined from the DNA. The sample has more than 150,000 clones, 84% seen once. The data belong to a study of blood T cell repertoires in COVID-19. The length of the CDR3 is 15 residues. From germline, CDR1 is MGHRA and CDR2 YSYEKL. Trimming cost V 0 bases and J 1 base, with 9 bases left between them.

J is TRBJ1-1 and V is TRBV4-1, with TRBD1 as a possible D gene (5 bases). Sequenced material: peripheral blood. The sequence was collected from a young man with active or convalescent COVID-19. The CDR3 region has the DNA TGCGCCAGCAGCCAAGACCCCGGGGGGAACACTGAAGCTTTCTTT. This translates into CASSQDPGGNTEAFF.